This record looks at one T cell receptor beta chain sequence and its context. These data are taken from a study of response to subunit inactivated influenza vaccine. V was pared by 5 bases and J by 4 bases, with 11 bases between. The V gene's germline CDR1 is LGHDT and CDR2 YNNKEL (reference sequence). This CDR3 comprises 14 residues. TCRdb re-called the RT-PCR reads with MiXCR, one entry per CDR3 protein. Of about 570,000 distinct CDR3 sequences in the sample, 11% were seen once. The data were also submitted as part of a second study, on T cells expressing NK-cell markers. From that study: What made the TCR beta cDNA was 5'RACE template switching with UMIs.

The source material was PBMCs from blood, sampled on the day of vaccination. This TCR derives from a man in his fifties or sixties who received an inactivated influenza vaccine. The chain links TRBV3-1 to TRBJ1-4; D not resolved. Written as DNA, the CDR3 is TGTGCCAGCAGCTATAGGAGGAGTAATGAAAAACTGTTTTTT. The encoded protein is CASSYRRSNEKLFF.